This T cell receptor (beta chain) was recovered during a study of T cell repertoires in cytomegalovirus infection. Across the study: Public TCR beta signatures were indicative of both CMV infection and a matching HLA type. General observations from the study: Identification of carriers of CMV plus the relevant HLA was achieved through cumulative public TCR beta family frequency. Predominance within the ex vivo response was attributable to HLA-C-restricted CMV-specific TCR beta clonotypes.

The table lists this clonotype with a few counts. Antigen: not known. TCRdb re-called the reads with MiXCR, one entry per CDR3 protein. Of 150,000 to 200,000 distinct CDR3 sequences in the sample, roughly 27% were seen once. The receptor's source is a human donor in good health (CMV status not recorded). Some clones in this sample may be carry-over from other donors' samples. The sample taken for sequencing was PBMCs.

The chain's CDR3 is CASSLKEQGPSGGIFTRETQYF. DNA for the CDR3: TGTGCCAGCAGCTTAAAAGAACAGGGGCCTAGCGGGGGTATATTCACGAGAGAGACCCAGTACTTC. The rearrangement joins TRBV7-3 to TRBJ2-5; 10 bases agree with TRBD2. The germline CDR1 and CDR2 sequences are SGHTA and FQGTGA. The CDR3 is made up of 22 amino acids. V shed 1 base, J shed 4 bases, and the junction held 24 bases outside the gene matches.